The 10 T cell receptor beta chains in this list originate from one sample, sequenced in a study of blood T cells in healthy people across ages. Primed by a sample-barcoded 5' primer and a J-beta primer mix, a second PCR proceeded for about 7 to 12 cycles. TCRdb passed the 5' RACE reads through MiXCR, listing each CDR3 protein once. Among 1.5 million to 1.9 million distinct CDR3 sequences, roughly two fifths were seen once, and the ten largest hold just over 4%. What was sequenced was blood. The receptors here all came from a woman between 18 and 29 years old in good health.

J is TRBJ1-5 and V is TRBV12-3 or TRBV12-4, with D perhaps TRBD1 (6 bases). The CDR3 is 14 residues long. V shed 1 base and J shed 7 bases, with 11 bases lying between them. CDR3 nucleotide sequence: TGTGCCAGCAGTTTAGTGGGGGCGCGGCAGCCCCAGCATTTT. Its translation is CASSLVGARQPQHF.

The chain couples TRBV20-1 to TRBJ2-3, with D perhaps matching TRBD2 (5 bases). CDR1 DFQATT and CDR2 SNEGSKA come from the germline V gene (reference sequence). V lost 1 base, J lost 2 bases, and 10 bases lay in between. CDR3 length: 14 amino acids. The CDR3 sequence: CSARVRALTDTQYF. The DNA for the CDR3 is TGCAGTGCTAGAGTGAGGGCTCTCACAGATACGCAGTATTTT.

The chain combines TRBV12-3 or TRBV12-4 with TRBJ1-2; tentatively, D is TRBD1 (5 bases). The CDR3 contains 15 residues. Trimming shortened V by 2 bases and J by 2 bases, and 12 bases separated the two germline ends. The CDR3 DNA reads TGTGCCAGCAGTTTAAAGGCCGGGGGGAACTATGGCTACACCTTC. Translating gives CASSLKAGGNYGYTF.

The CDR3 loop reads CASSHPQQENEKLFF. In DNA form, the CDR3 reads TGTGCCAGCAGCCATCCTCAACAAGAGAATGAAAAACTGTTTTTT. This sequence joins TRBV4-2 and TRBJ1-4; D ambiguous. The CDR3 has 15 amino acids. V lost 3 bases to trimming and J lost 5 bases, with 13 bases between them. Germline loops: CDR1 LGHNA, CDR2 YNFKEQ.

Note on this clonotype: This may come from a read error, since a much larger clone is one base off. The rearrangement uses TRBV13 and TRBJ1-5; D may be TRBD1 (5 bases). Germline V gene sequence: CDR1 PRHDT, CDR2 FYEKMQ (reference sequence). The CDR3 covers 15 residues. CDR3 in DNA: TGTGTCAGCAGCTTTCGGGGGTTAGGCAATCAGCCCCAGCATTTT. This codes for CVSSFRGLGNQPQHF. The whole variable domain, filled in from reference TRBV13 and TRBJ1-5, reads AAGVIQSPRHLIKEKRETATLKCYPIPRHDTVYWYQQGPGQDPQFLISFYEKMQSDKGSIPDRFSAQQFSDYHSELNMSSLELGDSALYFCVSSFRGLGNQPQHFGDGTRLSIL.

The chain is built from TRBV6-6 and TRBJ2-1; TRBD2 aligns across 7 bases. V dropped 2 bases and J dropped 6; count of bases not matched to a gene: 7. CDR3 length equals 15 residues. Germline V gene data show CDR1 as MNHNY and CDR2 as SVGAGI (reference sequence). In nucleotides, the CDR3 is TGTGCCAGCAGTTACACTGGCGGGAGTCTCAATGAGCAGTTCTTC. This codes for CASSYTGGSLNEQFF.

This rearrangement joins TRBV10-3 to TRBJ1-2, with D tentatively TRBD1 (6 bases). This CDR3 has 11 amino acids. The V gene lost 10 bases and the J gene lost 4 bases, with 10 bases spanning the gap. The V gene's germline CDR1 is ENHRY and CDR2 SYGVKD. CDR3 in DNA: TGTGCCACCGGGACATCCTATGGCTACACCTTC. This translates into CATGTSYGYTF.

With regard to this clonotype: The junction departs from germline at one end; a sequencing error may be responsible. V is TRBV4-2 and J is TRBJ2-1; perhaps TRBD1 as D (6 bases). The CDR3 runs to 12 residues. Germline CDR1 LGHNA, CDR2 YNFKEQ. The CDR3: CASSLRDKEQFF. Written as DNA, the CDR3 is TGTGCCAGCAGCCTACGGGACAAAGAGCAGTTCTTC.

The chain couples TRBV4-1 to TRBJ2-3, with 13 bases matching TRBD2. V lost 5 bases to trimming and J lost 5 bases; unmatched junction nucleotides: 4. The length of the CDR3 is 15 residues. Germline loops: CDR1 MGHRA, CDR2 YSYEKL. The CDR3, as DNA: TGCGCCAGCAGCGCACTAGCGGGGGGGCAAGATACGCAGTATTTT. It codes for CASSALAGGQDTQYF.

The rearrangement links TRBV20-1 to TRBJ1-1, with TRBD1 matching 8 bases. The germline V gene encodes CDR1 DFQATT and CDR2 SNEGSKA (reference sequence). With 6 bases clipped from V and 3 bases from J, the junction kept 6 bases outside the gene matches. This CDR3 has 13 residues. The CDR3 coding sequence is TGCAGTGCGACGCAGGGGGCGGACACTGAAGCTTTCTTT. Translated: CSATQGADTEAFF.